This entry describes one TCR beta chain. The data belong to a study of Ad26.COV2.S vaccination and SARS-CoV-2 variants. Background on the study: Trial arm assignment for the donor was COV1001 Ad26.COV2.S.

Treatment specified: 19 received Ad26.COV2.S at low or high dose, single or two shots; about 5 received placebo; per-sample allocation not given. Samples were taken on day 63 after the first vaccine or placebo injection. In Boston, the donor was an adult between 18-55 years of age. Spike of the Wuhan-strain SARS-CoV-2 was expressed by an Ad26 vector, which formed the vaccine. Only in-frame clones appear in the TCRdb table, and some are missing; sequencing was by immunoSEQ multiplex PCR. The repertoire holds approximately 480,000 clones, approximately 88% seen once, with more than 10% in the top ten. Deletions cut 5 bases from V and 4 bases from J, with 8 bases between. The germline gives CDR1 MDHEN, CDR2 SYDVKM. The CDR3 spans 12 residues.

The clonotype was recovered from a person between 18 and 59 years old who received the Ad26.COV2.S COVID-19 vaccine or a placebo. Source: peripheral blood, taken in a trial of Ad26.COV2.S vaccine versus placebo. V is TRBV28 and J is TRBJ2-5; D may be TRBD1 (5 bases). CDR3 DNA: TGTGCCAGCAGTATGGGGCTAGAGACCCAGTACTTC. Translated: CASSMGLETQYF.